Following are 16 T cell receptor beta chains from one sample sequenced in a study of T cells after yellow fever vaccination. TCRdb recomputed calls from the 5' RACE reads with MiXCR, one row per CDR3 protein. The sample holds 320,000 or so distinct CDR3 sequences, roughly 8.6% seen once. This material consisted of PBMCs, taken roughly 46 days after the first yellow fever vaccination. The receptors were gathered from a man younger than 35 who received the YFV17D yellow fever vaccine.

This clonotype occurred a few times. The V and J genes are TRBV24-1 and TRBJ2-5; 7 bases are shared with TRBD1. Germline trimming cut 9 bases from V and 2 bases from J; bases unmatched to any gene: 11. Germline loops: CDR1 KGHDR, CDR2 SFDVKD. The CDR3 length is 15 residues. CDR3 sequence (DNA): TGTGCCACCGGGGTAGGGACAGCCCATCAAGAGACCCAGTACTTC. This translates into CATGVGTAHQETQYF.

The chain employs TRBV20-1 and TRBJ1-1; D not resolved. The CDR3 length is 16 residues. From germline, CDR1 is DFQATT and CDR2 SNEGSKA (reference sequence). V gave up 5 bases and J gave up 5 bases, with 24 bases separating them. The DNA of the CDR3 is TGCAGTGCTCAAGACCAAATCAACTCCGCGGGGACTGAAGCTTTCTTT. It encodes CSAQDQINSAGTEAFF.

In regard to this clonotype: A junction end diverges from the germline sequence, so it may reflect a read error. The chain recombines TRBV5-1 with TRBJ2-7; D is undetermined. Germline V gene lookup returns CDR1 SGHRS and CDR2 YFSETQ. This CDR3 comprises 13 residues. CDR3: CASSQFRGYELYF. CDR3 coding DNA: TGCGCCAGCAGCCAATTCCGTGGCTACGAGCTGTACTTC.

This clonotype came up a few times. The chain combines TRBV24-1 with TRBJ2-1; 7 positions agree with TRBD1. V dropped 2 bases and J dropped 4; count of bases not matched to a gene: 1. The CDR3 totals 14 residues. Germline assignment: CDR1 KGHDR and CDR2 SFDVKD. The CDR3 here is CATSDSDRYNEQFF. CDR3 nucleotide sequence: TGTGCCACCAGTGATTCGGACAGGTACAATGAGCAGTTCTTC.

Regarding this clonotype: A much larger clone lies a single base off, so this may be a read error. CDR3 residues: CASSSGGVPPYGYTF. Written as DNA, the CDR3 is TGTGCCAGCAGTTCCGGGGGGGTCCCTCCCTATGGCTACACCTTC. This chain connects TRBV12-3 or TRBV12-4 to TRBJ1-2, with a tentative D call TRBD1 (5 bases). The CDR3 runs to 15 residues. Trimming left V 4 bases short and J 4 bases short, with 16 bases between.

This chain uses TRBV12-3 or TRBV12-4 with TRBJ2-1, with 12 bases lining up with TRBD2. The CDR3 covers 15 residues. Trimming cost V 8 bases and J 5 bases; bases outside gene matches: 7. CDR3 residues: CASVSSGGGDNEQFF. CDR3 nucleotides: TGTGCCAGCGTTTCTAGCGGGGGGGGGGACAATGAGCAGTTCTTC.

This chain connects TRBV25-1 to TRBJ2-3, with 9 bases matching TRBD1. Looked up from germline, CDR1 is MGHDK and CDR2 is SYGVNS. The junction had 7 bases not matched to a gene; V was cut back by 4 bases and J by 2 bases. The length of the CDR3 is 16 residues. The CDR3 sequence: CASSGQRQGVTDTQYF. DNA of the CDR3: TGTGCCAGCAGTGGACAAAGACAGGGGGTCACAGATACGCAGTATTTT.

This clonotype showed up just a few times. The V gene is TRBV4-1, the J gene TRBJ2-2; 7 bases line up with TRBD2. From germline, CDR1 is MGHRA and CDR2 YSYEKL. There are 17 residues in the CDR3. V trimming: 4 bases; J trimming: 2 bases; junction bases outside the gene matches: 10. CDR3 bases: TGCGCCAGCAGCCTTTATTTCCGGGACTACAACACCGGGGAGCTGTTTTTT. It encodes CASSLYFRDYNTGELFF.

This sequence joins TRBV29-1 and TRBJ2-3, with a tentative D call TRBD2 (5 bases). This CDR3 is 16 amino acids long. Germline-derived CDR1 and CDR2 are SQVTM and ANQGSEA. The V and J ends lost 3 bases and 4 bases respectively, with 20 bases between them. The CDR3 DNA reads as TGCAGCGTTGAGATCGCCCATAAACCGCGGGCAGATACGCAGTATTTT. Its protein is CSVEIAHKPRADTQYF.

In this sample, this clonotype turned up a few times. The gene calls are TRBV2 and TRBJ1-1; a possible D gene is TRBD1 (6 bases). The CDR3 has 14 residues. V was pared by 7 bases and J by 1 base, with 13 bases between. The germline V gene encodes CDR1 SNHLY and CDR2 FYNNEI. The CDR3, as DNA: TGTGCCAGCACTTTACAGGGTCCGAACACTGAAGCTTTCTTT. It yields the protein CASTLQGPNTEAFF.

This chain links TRBV6-2 or TRBV6-3 with TRBJ2-7; D is perhaps TRBD1 (6 bases). Per the germline V gene, CDR1 is MNHEY and CDR2 is SVGEGT. The CDR3 extends over 12 amino acids. Trimming took 5 bases from V and 4 from J, leaving 9 bases between them. CDR3 sequence: CASSGQIYEQYF. CDR3 nucleotide sequence: TGTGCCAGCAGTGGACAGATATACGAGCAGTACTTC.

V gene TRBV19 combines with J gene TRBJ1-5; D gene unclear. The V gene's germline CDR1 is LNHDA and CDR2 SQIVND (reference sequence). This CDR3 has 14 amino acids. With 3 bases removed from V and 4 bases from J, the gap between germline ends came to 10 bases. Here the CDR3 DNA reads TGTGCCAGTAGTATCGACGTTCTTAATCAGCCCCAGCATTTT. It translates to CASSIDVLNQPQHF.

J is TRBJ1-2 and V is TRBV20-1; no clear D. Germline values: CDR1 DFQATT, CDR2 SNEGSKA (reference sequence). Trimming removed 0 bases at V and 1 base at J, with 15 bases between. The length of the CDR3 is 16 residues. CDR3 sequence: CSAREAHSKLNYGYTF. The DNA for the CDR3 is TGCAGTGCTAGAGAGGCTCACTCCAAACTTAACTATGGCTACACCTTC.

This clonotype was recorded at least ten times. This chain connects TRBV5-1 to TRBJ2-1, with D perhaps TRBD2 (6 bases). CDR1 and CDR2 (germline): SGHRS, YFSETQ. With 2 bases removed from V and 7 bases from J, the gap between germline ends came to 10 bases. This CDR3 spans 13 amino acids. The CDR3 bases are TGCGCCAGCAGCTTAGGCCTAGCGAATGAGCAGTTCTTC. It specifies CASSLGLANEQFF.

This clonotype was observed at least ten times. The chain combines TRBV6-1 with TRBJ1-6; D perhaps matches TRBD1 (6 bases). Germline V lookup: CDR1 MNHNS, CDR2 SASEGT. V gave up 6 bases and J gave up 0 bases, with 9 bases separating them. The CDR3 has 15 amino acids. The CDR3 loop reads CASRGGRSYNSPLHF. The CDR3 nucleotides read TGTGCCAGCAGGGGGGGGCGCTCCTATAATTCACCCCTCCACTTT.

This clonotype was seen a few times. The rearrangement uses TRBV5-5 and TRBJ2-5; 11 bases are a match to TRBD1. With 2 bases clipped from V and 5 bases from J, the junction kept 8 bases outside the gene matches. The CDR3 sequence is 16 residues long. Looked up from germline, CDR1 is SGHKS and CDR2 is YYEKEE (reference sequence). The CDR3 reads CASSFGDRGLWETQYF. CDR3 in DNA: TGTGCCAGCAGCTTTGGGGACAGGGGGTTATGGGAGACCCAGTACTTC.